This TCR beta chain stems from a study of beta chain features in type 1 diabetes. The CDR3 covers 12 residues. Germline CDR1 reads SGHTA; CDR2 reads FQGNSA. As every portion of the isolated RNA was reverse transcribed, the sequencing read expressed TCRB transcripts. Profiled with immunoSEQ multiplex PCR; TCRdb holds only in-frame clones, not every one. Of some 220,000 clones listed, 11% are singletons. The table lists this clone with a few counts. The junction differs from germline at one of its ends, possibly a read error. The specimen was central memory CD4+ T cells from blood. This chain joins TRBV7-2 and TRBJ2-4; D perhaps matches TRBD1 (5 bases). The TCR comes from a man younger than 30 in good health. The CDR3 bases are TGTGCCAGCAGCTTAGACAGGACATTTACGCACTTC. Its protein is CASSLDRTFTHF.